The 8 T cell receptor beta chains presented below share a single source sample, sequenced in a study of somatic mutations in cytotoxic T cells in rheumatoid arthritis. Measured with immunoSEQ multiplex PCR; TCRdb has only the in-frame clones, and not every one. The sample holds roughly 14,000 clones, around four fifths seen once. The sample taken for sequencing was CD8+ T cells sorted from blood. The receptors were sampled from an adult with rheumatoid arthritis.

By its share, this clone is large. The rearrangement joins TRBV27 to TRBJ2-2; 8 bases align to TRBD2. Germline CDR1 is MNHEY and CDR2 is SMNVEV (reference sequence). With V trimmed by 4 bases and J by 6 bases, 10 bases remained unmatched. The CDR3 covers 16 residues. CDR3 residues: CASSSPGLGGAGELFF. DNA of the CDR3: TGTGCCAGCAGTTCCCCGGGACTAGGTGGGGCCGGGGAGCTGTTTTTT.

V and J are TRBV12-2 and TRBJ1-1; the D call in the table, TRBD1, was not verified against the DNA. TRBV12-2 is a documented pseudogene. CDR3 length equals 18 residues. CDR3 in amino acids: CASRNGQGVTFWDTEAFF. The CDR3 DNA follows: TGTGCAAGTCGCAACGGACAGGGGGTTACCTTCTGGGACACTGAAGCTTTCTTT.

The genes are TRBV29-1 and TRBJ1-2, with D uncertain. CDR3 length equals 12 residues. Trimming took 0 bases from V and 8 from J, leaving 10 bases between them. Germline V CDR1 and CDR2: SQVTM, ANQGSEA. DNA of the CDR3: TGCAGCGTTGAAGAATCCTTTCGGGGCTACACCTTC. Its protein product is CSVEESFRGYTF.

J is TRBJ2-7 and V is TRBV5-1; maybe TRBD2 (5 bases). Per germline, CDR1 SGHRS and CDR2 YFSETQ. Between the trimmed V and J ends, which lost 3 bases and 1 base, there was a span of 11 bases. The CDR3 consists of 14 residues. The CDR3 sequence: CASSWTRRSYEQYF. The CDR3 DNA sequence: TGCGCCAGCAGCTGGACTCGCCGATCCTACGAGCAGTACTTC.

The V call is TRBV5-8, the J call TRBJ1-6; weak D call: TRBD1 (6 bases). CDR3 length equals 13 residues. V dropped 6 bases and J dropped 5 bases, with 9 bases sitting between them. CDR1 SGHTS and CDR2 YDEGEE come from the germline V gene. CDR3 bases: TGTGCCAGCAACTACAGGGATAATTCACCCCTCCACTTT. Translation gives CASNYRDNSPLHF.

The chain employs TRBV6-1 and TRBJ1-5, with D perhaps matching TRBD1 (6 bases). Germline V gives CDR1 MNHNS, CDR2 SASEGT. The CDR3 sequence is 15 residues long. Trimming removed 2 bases at V and 10 bases at J, with 18 bases between. The CDR3 region is CASSELRGASYPQHF. The CDR3, as DNA: TGTGCCAGCAGTGAATTACGGGGGGCGAGTTATCCCCAGCATTTT.

This clone was recorded once. The genes are TRBV6-5 and TRBJ2-1, with 9 bases matching TRBD2. CDR1 is MNHEY, CDR2 SVGAGI, per germline. After removal of 0 bases from V and 6 bases from J, the junction contained 3 bases not matched to a gene. This CDR3 region has 15 residues. The CDR3 protein is CASSYSAGGPNEQFF. Written as DNA, the CDR3 is TGTGCCAGCAGTTACTCCGCGGGGGGGCCCAATGAGCAGTTCTTC.

The chain combines TRBV4-1 with TRBJ2-1; D is unclear. The V gene lost 0 bases and the J gene lost 4 bases, with 4 bases spanning the gap. The CDR3 is 13 residues long. Germline CDR1 is MGHRA and CDR2 is YSYEKL. The DNA for the CDR3 is TGCGCCAGCAGCCAAGAAGTGTACAATGAGCAGTTCTTC. Translating gives CASSQEVYNEQFF.